Listed here is a single T cell receptor (beta chain). This clonotype was picked up many times. Its antigen remains unidentified. Base qualities are not at hand, and no much larger clone is one base apart. These data belong to a study of T cells in Graves' hyperthyroidism and ophthalmopathy (dated by TCRdb to about 2019). About the investigation overall: To identify distinguishing TCR V-J signatures, a discovery cohort of about 100 patients was used, comprising 40 to 45 with Graves' ophthalmopathy and under 60 with stable Graves' hyperthyroidism. An independent validation cohort of around 19 hyperthyroidism patients and about 15 patients who later progressed to ophthalmopathy tested prospective prediction of ophthalmopathy. For training and testing, the 100 or so patients in the discovery cohort were randomly divided in a 7:3 ratio. In about 6 Graves' hyperthyroidism patients, the study also compared T-cell repertoires from thyroid tissue with T-cell repertoires from blood. Following sampling, methimazole starting at 30 mg daily was given to hyperthyroidism patients, and high-dose intravenous methylprednisolone was given to ophthalmopathy patients. The paper reports TCR Vbeta CDR3 sequencing of more than 120 peripheral blood samples: approximately 43 ophthalmopathy, over 70 hyperthyroidism and about 17 progressor patients.

The germline V gene (reference sequence) specifies DFQATT as CDR1 and SNEGSKA as CDR2. V and J are truncated by 6 bases and 7 bases respectively, leaving an intervening sequence of 21 bases. From cysteine to phenylalanine, the CDR3 is 14 amino acids long. Only CDR3 DNA is held: 42 bases, read in frame from base 1. TCR beta CDR3 regions were amplified from RNA transcripts. For the first round of RT-PCR on the TCR CDR3, the HTBI primer set was used together with the Qiagen OneStep RT-PCR kit. The libraries were constructed in a second round of multiplex PCR and then size-selected and purified. Paired-end sequencing of the libraries was performed with 100 bp reads on an Illumina HiSeq2000. The source study handled its data this way. SOAPnuke was used to process the raw data, throwing out any read that contained adapters or uncalled bases, had a mean Phred below 15, or lacked an exact constant-primer or identifier match. COPE v1.2.5 was used to merge high-quality paired reads, and clonotypes were defined as unique nucleotide sequences. Clonotypes were aligned to IMGT TRBV, TRBD and TRBJ reference segments using MiTCR v1.1. Analysis was restricted to V-J combinations with a frequency above 0.0001, which covered over 98% of repertoires. The TCS score was defined as F50 (clonal expansion) divided by E x V (chaos), with BLOSUM62-based TCRdist calculated between CDR3 peptides within each V-J. Welch's t-statistics and random forest reduced 500 to 650 V-J features to 13, which were used in a naive Bayes classifier (R e1071). The Morisita-Horn index was used to measure how similar the thyroid and blood repertoires were. Using fastp at Q25 and MiXCR, TCRdb reprocessed the public reads and kept productive beta chains. A single entry per CDR3 protein holds the most common genes and DNA from its merged rows. These V and J calls derive from TCRdb rather than the authors' analysis. This sample is represented by about 500,000 distinct CDR3 sequences; roughly 45% of them were singletons. About two fifths of the sample is held by the ten biggest clonotypes.

Summary of the overall study and its limitations: Blood samples also contained most of the expanded thyroid clonotypes (frequency above 0.001), which suggests that blood repertoires may reflect thyroid immune responses. Sample size was not statistically predetermined, and blinding of investigators to group allocation was not performed. A model built on a 13 V-J signature distinguished ophthalmopathy from stable hyperthyroidism, reaching over 85% sensitivity and approximately 81% specificity in cross-validation and 80%/75% in testing. In validation, progression to ophthalmopathy was predicted by the model with around 71% sensitivity and 72% to 80% specificity, a median of roughly 6.4 months before onset.

Exclusion was applied to patients with uncontrolled infections, other autoimmune diseases, pregnancy or lactation. Clinical symptoms, serum thyroxine and TRAb, thyroid ultrasound, and orbital computed tomography formed the basis for the diagnoses. Trizol reagent was used to extract total RNA, and RNA quality was then checked on an Agilent 2100 Bioanalyzer. The TCR was taken from an adult woman with Graves' disease, either hyperthyroidism or ophthalmopathy (not recorded which). Recombination joined TRBV20-1 with TRBJ1-2; matching of 5 bases hints at TRBD1 as the D gene. The sequenced sample was peripheral blood or thyroid tissue (not recorded which). The CDR3 in this case is CSARLEGALFGYTF. The DNA sequence reads TGCAGTGCCCGCCTGGAAGGGGCACTCTTTGGCTACACCTTC.